The following is a TCR beta chain sequence with its context. From germline, CDR1 is KGHSH and CDR2 LQKENI. Trimming left V 1 base short and J 3 bases short, with 15 bases between. The CDR3 runs to 17 residues. The sample comes from a study of graft-versus-host responses after intestinal transplantation. The overall study: Each recipient received anti-thymocyte globulin induction, then tacrolimus and steroids for approximately 3 years.

Only in-frame clones appear in the TCRdb table, and some are missing; sequencing was by immunoSEQ multiplex PCR. The sample has 40,000 to 55,000 clones, 75% to 95% seen once. This specimen was PBMCs, taken 524 days after transplant. This sequence joins TRBV18 and TRBJ1-4; D not certain. The clonotype comes from a human patient who received an intestinal transplant, so some T cells may come from the graft donor. CDR3 residues: CASSPRRASMANEKLFF. The CDR3 DNA reads as TGTGCCAGCTCACCACGAAGGGCGTCCATGGCTAATGAAAAACTGTTTTTT.